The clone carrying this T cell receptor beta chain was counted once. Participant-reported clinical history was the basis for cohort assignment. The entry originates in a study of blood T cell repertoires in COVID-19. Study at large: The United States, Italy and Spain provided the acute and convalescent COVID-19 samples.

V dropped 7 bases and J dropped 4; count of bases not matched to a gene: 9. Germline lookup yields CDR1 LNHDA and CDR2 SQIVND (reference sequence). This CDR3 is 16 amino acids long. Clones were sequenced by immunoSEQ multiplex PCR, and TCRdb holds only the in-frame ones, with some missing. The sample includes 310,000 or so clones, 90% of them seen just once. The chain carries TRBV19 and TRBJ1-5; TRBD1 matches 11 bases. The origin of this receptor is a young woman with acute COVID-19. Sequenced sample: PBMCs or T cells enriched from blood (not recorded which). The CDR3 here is CASKKTGQGENQPQHF. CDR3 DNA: TGTGCCAGTAAGAAAACGGGACAGGGGGAAAATCAGCCCCAGCATTTT.